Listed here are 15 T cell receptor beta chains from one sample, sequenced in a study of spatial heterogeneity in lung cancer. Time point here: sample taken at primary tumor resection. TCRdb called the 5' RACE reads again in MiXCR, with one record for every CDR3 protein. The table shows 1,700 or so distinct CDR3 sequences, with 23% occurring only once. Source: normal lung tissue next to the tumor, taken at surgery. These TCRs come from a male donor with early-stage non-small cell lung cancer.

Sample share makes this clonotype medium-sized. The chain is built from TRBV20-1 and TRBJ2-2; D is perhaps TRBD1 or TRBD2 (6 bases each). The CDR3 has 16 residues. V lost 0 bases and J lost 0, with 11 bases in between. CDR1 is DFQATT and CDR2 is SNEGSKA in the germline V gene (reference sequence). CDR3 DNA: TGCAGTGCTAGAGATGGGGGGCGACCGAACACCGGGGAGCTGTTTTTT. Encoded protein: CSARDGGRPNTGELFF.

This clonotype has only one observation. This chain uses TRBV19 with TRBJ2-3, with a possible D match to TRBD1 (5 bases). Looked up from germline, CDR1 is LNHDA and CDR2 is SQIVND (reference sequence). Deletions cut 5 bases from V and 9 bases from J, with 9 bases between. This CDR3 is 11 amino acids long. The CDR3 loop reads CASSSRQTQYF. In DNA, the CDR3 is TGTGCCAGTAGTTCGAGACAGACGCAGTATTTT.

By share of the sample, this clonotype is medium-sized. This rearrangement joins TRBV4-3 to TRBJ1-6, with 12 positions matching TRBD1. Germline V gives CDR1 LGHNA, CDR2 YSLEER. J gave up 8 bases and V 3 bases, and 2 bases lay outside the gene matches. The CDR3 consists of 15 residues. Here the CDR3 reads CASSQGQGAYSPLHF. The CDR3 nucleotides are TGCGCCAGCAGCCAGGGACAGGGGGCATATTCACCCCTCCACTTT.

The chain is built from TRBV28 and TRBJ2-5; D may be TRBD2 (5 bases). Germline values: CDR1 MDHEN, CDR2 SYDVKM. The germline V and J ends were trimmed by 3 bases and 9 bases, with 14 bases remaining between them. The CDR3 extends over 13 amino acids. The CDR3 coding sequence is TGTGCCAGCAGTTTCCAGACTAATAGGGCCCAGTACTTC. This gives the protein CASSFQTNRAQYF.

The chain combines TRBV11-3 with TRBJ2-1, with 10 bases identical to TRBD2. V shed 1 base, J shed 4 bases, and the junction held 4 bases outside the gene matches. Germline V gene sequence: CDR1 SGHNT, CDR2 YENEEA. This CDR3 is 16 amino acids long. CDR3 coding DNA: TGTGCCAGCAGCTTAGGCGGACTAGCGGATTACAATGAGCAGTTCTTC. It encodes CASSLGGLADYNEQFF.

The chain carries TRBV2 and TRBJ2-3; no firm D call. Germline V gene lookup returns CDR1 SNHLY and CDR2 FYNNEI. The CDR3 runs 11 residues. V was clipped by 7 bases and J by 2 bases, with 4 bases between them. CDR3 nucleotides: TGTGCCAGCACCTACACAGATACGCAGTATTTT. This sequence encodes CASTYTDTQYF.

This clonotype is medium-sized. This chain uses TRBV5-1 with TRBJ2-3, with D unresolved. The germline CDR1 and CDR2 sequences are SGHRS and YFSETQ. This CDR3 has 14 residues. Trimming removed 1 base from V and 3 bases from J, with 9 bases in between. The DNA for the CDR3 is TGCGCCAGCAGCTTGCAGGTGGGGACAGATACGCAGTATTTT. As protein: CASSLQVGTDTQYF.

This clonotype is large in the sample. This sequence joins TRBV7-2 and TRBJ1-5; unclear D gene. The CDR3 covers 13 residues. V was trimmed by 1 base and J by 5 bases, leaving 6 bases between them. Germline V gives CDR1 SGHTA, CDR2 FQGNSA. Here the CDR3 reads CASSLGRDQPQHF. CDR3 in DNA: TGTGCCAGCAGCTTAGGGAGGGATCAGCCCCAGCATTTT. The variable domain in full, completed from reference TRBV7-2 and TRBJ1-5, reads GAGVSQSPSNKVTEKGKDVELRCDPISGHTALYWYRQSLGQGLEFLIYFQGNSAPDKSGLPSDRFSAERTGGSVSTLTIQRTQQEDSAVYLCASSLGRDQPQHFGDGTRLSIL.

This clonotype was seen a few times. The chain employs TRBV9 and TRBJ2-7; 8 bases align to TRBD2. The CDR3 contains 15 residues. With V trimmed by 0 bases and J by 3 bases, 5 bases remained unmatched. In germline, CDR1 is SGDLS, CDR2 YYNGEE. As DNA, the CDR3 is TGTGCCAGCAGCGTAGACCCAGCGGGGGTCTACGAGCAGTACTTC. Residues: CASSVDPAGVYEQYF.

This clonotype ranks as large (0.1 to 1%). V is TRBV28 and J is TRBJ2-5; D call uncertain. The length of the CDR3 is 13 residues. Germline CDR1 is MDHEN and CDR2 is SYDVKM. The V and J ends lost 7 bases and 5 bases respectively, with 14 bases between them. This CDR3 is CASTAEVLETQYF. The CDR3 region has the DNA TGTGCCAGCACCGCTGAGGTTCTGGAGACCCAGTACTTC.

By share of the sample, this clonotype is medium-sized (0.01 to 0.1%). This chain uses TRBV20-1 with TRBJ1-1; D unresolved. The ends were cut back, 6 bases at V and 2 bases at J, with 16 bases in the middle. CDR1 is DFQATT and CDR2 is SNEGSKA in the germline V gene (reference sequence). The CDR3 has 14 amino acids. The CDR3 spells CSAPLRAANTEAFF. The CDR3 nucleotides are TGCAGTGCCCCGCTACGGGCGGCTAACACTGAAGCTTTCTTT.

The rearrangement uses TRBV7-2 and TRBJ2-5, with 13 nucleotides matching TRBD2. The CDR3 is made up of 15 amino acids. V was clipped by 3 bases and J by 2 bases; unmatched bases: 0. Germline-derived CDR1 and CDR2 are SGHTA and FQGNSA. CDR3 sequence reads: CASSLGLAGQETQYF. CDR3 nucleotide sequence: TGTGCCAGCAGCTTGGGACTAGCGGGGCAAGAGACCCAGTACTTC.

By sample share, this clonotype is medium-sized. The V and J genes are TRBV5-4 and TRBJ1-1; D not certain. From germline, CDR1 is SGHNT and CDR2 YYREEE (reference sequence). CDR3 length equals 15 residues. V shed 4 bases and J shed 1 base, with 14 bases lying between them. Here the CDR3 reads CASSTRTEGNTEAFF. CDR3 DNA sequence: TGTGCCAGCAGCACCAGGACGGAGGGGAACACTGAAGCTTTCTTT.

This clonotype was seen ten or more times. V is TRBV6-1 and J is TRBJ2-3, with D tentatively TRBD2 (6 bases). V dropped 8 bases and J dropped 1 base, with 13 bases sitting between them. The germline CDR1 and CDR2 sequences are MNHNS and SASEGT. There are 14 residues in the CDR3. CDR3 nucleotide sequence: TGTGCCAGCGGCAAGACGGGGGGCACAGATACGCAGTATTTT. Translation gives CASGKTGGTDTQYF.

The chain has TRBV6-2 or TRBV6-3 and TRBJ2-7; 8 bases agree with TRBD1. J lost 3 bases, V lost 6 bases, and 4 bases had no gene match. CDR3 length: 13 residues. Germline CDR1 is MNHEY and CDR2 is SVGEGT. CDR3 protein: CASRRTGSYEQYF. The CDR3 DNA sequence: TGTGCCAGCAGAAGGACAGGGAGCTACGAGCAGTACTTC.